This TCR beta chain was observed in a study of blood T cell repertoires in COVID-19. Whole-study context: Acute-phase and convalescent COVID-19 samples originated in the United States, Italy and Spain. T cells, B-cell-depleted T cells, or PBMCs supplied cDNA or gDNA.

The germline gives CDR1 SGHNT, CDR2 YYREEE (reference sequence). With V trimmed by 3 bases and J by 7 bases, 7 bases remained unmatched. This CDR3 is 15 amino acids long. In the study's own analysis: Reference gene primers were amplified, and this amplification served to estimate nucleated cell counts. The repertoire was sequenced with immunoSEQ multiplex PCR; TCRdb's copy has only in-frame clones and lacks some. The DNA was the basis for D and trimming; V, J and clone size are from that table. The sample includes about 130,000 clones, 85% to 90% of them seen just once. The sequencing sample was made of peripheral blood. This TCR derives from a man in his forties or fifties with active COVID-19. The rearrangement uses TRBV5-4 and TRBJ2-1; 10 bases are shared with TRBD1. CDR3 residues: CASSSGTGDRNEQFF. The CDR3 nucleotides are TGTGCCAGCAGCTCCGGGACAGGGGACCGAAATGAGCAGTTCTTC.